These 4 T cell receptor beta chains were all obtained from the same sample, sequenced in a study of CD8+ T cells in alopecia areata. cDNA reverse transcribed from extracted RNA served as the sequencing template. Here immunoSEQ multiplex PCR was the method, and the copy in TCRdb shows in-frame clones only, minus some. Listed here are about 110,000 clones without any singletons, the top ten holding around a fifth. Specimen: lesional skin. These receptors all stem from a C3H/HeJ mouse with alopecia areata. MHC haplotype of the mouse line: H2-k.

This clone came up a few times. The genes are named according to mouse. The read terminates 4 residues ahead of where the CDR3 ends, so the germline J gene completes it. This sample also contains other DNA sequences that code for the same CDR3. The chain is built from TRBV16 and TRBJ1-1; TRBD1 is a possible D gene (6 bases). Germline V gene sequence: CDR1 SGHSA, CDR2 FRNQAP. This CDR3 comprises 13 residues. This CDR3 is CASSLGGQTEVFF. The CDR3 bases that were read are TGTGCAAGCAGCTTAGGGGGACAAACA.

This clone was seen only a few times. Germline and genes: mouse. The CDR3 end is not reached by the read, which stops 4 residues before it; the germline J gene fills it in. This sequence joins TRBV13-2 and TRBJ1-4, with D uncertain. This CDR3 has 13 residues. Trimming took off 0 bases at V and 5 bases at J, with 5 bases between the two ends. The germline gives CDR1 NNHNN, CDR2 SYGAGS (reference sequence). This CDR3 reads CASGDARNERLFF. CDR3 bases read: TGTGCCAGCGGTGATGCTAGGAACGAA.

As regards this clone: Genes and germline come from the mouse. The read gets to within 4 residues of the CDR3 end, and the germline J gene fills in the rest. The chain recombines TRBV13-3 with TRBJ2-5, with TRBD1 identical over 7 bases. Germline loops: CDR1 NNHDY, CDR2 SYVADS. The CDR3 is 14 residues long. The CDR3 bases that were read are TGTGCCAGCAGTGTCGACAGGGTTGGGGAC. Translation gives CASSVDRVGD. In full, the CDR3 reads CASSVDRVGDTQYF.

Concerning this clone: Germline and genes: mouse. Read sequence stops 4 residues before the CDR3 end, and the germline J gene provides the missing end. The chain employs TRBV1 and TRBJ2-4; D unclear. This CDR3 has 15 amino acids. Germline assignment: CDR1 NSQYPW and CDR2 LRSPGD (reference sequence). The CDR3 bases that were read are TGCACCTGCAGTGCAGATCTGGCAAACGAAAAC. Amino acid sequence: CTCSADLANEN. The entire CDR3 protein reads CTCSADLANENTLYF. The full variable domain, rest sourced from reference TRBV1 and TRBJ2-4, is VTLLEQNPRWRLVPRGQAVNLRCILKNSQYPWMSWYQQDLQKQLQWLFTLRSPGDKEVKSLPGADYLATRVTDTELRLQVANMSQGRTLYCTCSADLANENTLYFGAGTRLSVL.